This T cell receptor (beta chain) stems from a study of OX40 agonist ivuxolimab in advanced cancers. Overall study: Having had anti-PD-1, anti-PD-L1 or anti-CTLA-4 therapy before was allowed, and under 50% had some. Among those treated, three patients had partial responses, one with hepatocellular carcinoma and two with cutaneous melanoma. General study findings and limits: Researchers did not establish what antigens the expanded peripheral T cells target.

Individuals having autoimmune disease history or systemic immunosuppression were not enrolled. This clone was found a few times. Its antigen is not known. TCRdb's table, derived via immunoSEQ multiplex PCR, lists solely in-frame clones and lacks some. The table records 50,000 to 65,000 clones, over 75% of them present only once. Specimen: CD4+ or CD8+ T cells sorted from blood, collected in a trial of the OX40 agonist ivuxolimab. This sequence originates from an adult with an advanced solid tumor such as melanoma, head and neck, liver or kidney cancer.

The CDR3 loop reads CASSFSYTEAFF. Here the CDR3 DNA reads TGTGCCAGCAGCTTTTCTTACACTGAAGCTTTCTTT. The V and J genes are TRBV11-1 and TRBJ1-1; D is unresolved. This CDR3 comprises 12 residues. Germline CDR1 SGHAT, CDR2 FQDESV (reference sequence). Trimming took 3 bases from V and 3 from J, leaving 5 bases between them.